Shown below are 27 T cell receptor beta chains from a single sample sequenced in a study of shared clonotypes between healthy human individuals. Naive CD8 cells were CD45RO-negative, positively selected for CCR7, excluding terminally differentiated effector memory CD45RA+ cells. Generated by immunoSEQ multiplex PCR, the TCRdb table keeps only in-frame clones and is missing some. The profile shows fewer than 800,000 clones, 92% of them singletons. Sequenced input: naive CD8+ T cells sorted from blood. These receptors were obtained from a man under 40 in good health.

As DNA, the CDR3 is TGTGCCAGCTTCCCCGCTGTCAGTCCGTCGACCCAGTACTTC. Translation gives CASFPAVSPSTQYF. The chain joins TRBV6-5 to TRBJ2-5; D is ambiguous. V lost 8 bases and J 7 bases, leaving 20 bases between the germline ends. This CDR3 comprises 14 residues. The germline V gene has CDR1 MNHEY and CDR2 SVGAGI.

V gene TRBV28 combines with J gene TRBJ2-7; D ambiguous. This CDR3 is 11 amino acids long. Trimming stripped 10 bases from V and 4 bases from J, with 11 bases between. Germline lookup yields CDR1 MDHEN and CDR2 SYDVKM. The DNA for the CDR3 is TGTGCCACGTCACAGATTTACGAGCAGTACTTC. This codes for CATSQIYEQYF.

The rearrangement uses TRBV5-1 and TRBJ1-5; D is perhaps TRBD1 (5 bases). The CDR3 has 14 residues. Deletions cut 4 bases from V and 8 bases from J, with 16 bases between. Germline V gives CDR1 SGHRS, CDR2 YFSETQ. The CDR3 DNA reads TGCGCCAGCAGCCCCGGACATGGTCTGGAGCCCCAGCATTTT. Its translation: CASSPGHGLEPQHF.

CDR3 DNA: TGTGCCAGCAGTCGAATCTTACAGGGATCCACCGGGGAGCTGTTTTTT. This translates into CASSRILQGSTGELFF. V is TRBV13 and J is TRBJ2-2; tentative D call: TRBD1 (6 bases). The CDR3 consists of 16 residues. Between the trimmed V and J ends, which lost 6 bases and 4 bases, there was a span of 18 bases. Germline loops: CDR1 PRHDT, CDR2 FYEKMQ (reference sequence).

The CDR3 sequence: CASSLLMGTATGELFF. In DNA form, the CDR3 reads TGTGCCAGCAGCTTGTTGATGGGGACTGCCACCGGGGAGCTGTTTTTT. V gene TRBV5-4 combines with J gene TRBJ2-2, with D possibly matching TRBD2 (6 bases). The ends were cut back, 1 base at V and 4 bases at J, with 14 bases in the middle. Per the germline V gene, CDR1 is SGHNT and CDR2 is YYREEE (reference sequence). The CDR3 is 16 residues long.

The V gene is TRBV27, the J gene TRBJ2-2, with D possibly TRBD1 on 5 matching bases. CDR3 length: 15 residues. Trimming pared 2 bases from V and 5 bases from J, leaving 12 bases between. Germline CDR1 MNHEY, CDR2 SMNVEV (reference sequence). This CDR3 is CASSLAQGITGELFF. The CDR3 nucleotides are TGTGCCAGCAGTTTAGCTCAGGGAATTACCGGGGAGCTGTTTTTT.

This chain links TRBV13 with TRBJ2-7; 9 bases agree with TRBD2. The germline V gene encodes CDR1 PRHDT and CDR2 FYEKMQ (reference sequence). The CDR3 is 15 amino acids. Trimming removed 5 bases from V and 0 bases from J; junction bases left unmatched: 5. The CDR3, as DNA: TGTGCCAGCAGCCGGACTAGCGAGCTCTCCTACGAGCAGTACTTC. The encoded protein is CASSRTSELSYEQYF.

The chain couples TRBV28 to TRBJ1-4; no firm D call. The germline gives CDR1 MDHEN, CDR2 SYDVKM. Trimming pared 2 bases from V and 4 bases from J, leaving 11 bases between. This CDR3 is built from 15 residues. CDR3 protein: CASSLALTDNEKLFF. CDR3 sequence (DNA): TGTGCCAGCAGTTTAGCGTTGACGGATAATGAAAAACTGTTTTTT.

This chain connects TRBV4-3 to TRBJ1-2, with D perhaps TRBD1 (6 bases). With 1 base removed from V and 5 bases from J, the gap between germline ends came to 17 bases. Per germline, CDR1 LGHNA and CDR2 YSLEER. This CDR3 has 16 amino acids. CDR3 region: CASSQVSGGRKYGYTF. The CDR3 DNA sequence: TGCGCCAGCAGCCAAGTCTCCGGGGGGCGAAAGTATGGCTACACCTTC.

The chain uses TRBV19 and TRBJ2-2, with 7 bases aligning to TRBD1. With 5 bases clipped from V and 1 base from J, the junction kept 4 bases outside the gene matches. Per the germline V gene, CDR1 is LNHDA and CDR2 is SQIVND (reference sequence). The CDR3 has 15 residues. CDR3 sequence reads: CASSVRTGNTGELFF. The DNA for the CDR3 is TGTGCCAGTAGTGTCCGGACAGGGAACACCGGGGAGCTGTTTTTT. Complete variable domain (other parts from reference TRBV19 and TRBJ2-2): DGGITQSPKYLFRKEGQNVTLSCEQNLNHDAMYWYRQDPGQGLRLIYYSQIVNDFQKGDIAEGYSVSREKKESFPLTVTSAQKNPTAFYLCASSVRTGNTGELFFGEGSRLTVL.

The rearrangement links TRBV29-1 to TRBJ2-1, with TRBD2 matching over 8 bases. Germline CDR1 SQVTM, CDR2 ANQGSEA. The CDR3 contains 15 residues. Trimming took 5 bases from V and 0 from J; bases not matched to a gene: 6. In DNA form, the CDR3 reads TGCAGCGTTACACTAGCGGAAAGCTCCTACAATGAGCAGTTCTTC. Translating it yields CSVTLAESSYNEQFF.

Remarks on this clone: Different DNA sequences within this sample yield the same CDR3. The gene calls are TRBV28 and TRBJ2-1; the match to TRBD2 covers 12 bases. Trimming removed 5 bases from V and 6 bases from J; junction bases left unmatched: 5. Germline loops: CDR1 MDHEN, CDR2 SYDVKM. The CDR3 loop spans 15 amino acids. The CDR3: CASSLGTSGSNEQFF. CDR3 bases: TGTGCCAGCAGTCTCGGGACTAGCGGGTCCAATGAGCAGTTCTTC.

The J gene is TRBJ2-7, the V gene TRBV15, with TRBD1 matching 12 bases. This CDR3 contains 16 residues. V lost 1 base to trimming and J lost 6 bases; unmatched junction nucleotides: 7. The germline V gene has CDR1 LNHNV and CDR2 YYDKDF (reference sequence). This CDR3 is CATSRVVGQGAGEQYF. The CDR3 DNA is TGTGCCACCAGCAGAGTCGTGGGACAGGGGGCTGGCGAGCAGTACTTC.

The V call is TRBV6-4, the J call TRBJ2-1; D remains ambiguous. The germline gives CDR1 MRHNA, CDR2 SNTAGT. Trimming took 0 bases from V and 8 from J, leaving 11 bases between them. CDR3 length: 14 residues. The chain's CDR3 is CASSDSSQVHEQFF. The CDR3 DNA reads TGTGCCAGCAGTGACTCGAGTCAGGTACATGAGCAGTTCTTC.

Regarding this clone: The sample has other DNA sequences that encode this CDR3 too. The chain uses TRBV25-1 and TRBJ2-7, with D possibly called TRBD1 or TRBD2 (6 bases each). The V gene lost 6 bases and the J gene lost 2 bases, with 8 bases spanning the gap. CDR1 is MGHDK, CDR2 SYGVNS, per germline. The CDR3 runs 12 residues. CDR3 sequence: CASSGGPYEQYF. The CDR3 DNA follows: TGTGCCAGCAGCGGGGGCCCCTACGAGCAGTACTTC.

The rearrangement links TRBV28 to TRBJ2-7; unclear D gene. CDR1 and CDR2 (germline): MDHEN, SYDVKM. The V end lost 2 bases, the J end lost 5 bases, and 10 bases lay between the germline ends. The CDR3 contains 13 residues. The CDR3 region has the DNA TGTGCCAGCAGTTTAACCAATAAGCACGAGCAGTACTTC. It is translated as CASSLTNKHEQYF.

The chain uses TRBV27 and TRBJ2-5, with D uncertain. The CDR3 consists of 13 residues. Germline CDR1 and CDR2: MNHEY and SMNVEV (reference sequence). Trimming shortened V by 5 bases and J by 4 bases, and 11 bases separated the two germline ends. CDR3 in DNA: TGTGCCAGCAGTCCTCGTGCCGGAGAGACCCAGTACTTC. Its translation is CASSPRAGETQYF.

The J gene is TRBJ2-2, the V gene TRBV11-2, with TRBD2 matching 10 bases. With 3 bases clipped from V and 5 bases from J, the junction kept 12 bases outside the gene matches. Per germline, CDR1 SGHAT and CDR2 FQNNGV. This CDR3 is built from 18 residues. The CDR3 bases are TGTGCCAGCAGCTTTCCTCCCCTAGCGGGAGTAAGTACCGGGGAGCTGTTTTTT. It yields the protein CASSFPPLAGVSTGELFF.

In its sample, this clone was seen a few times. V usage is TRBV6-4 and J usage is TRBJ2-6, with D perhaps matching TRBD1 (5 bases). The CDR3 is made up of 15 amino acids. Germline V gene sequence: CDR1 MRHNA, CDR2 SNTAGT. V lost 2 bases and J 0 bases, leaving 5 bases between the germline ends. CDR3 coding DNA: TGTGCCAGCAGTGACGGACACTCTGGGGCCAACGTCCTGACTTTC. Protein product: CASSDGHSGANVLTF.

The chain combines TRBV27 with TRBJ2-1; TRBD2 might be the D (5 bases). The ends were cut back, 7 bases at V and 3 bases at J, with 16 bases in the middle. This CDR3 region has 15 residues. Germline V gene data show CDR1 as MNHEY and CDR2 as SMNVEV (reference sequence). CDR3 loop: CASTQLPADYNEQFF. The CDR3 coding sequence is TGTGCCAGCACCCAGCTCCCAGCGGACTACAATGAGCAGTTCTTC.

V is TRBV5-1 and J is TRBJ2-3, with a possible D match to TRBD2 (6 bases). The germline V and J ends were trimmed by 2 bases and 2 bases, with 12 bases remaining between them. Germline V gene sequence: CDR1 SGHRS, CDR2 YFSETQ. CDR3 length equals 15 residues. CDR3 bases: TGCGCCAGCAGCTTTTGGGGGACTCCCACAGATACGCAGTATTTT. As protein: CASSFWGTPTDTQYF.

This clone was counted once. CDR3 residues: CASSLRDSRDQPQHF. As DNA, the CDR3 is TGTGCCAGCAGCTTAAGGGACAGCCGGGATCAGCCCCAGCATTTT. J is TRBJ1-5 and V is TRBV7-9; 7 bases fit TRBD1. The V segment lost 2 bases and the J segment 5 bases; nucleotides outside the gene matches: 6. Germline CDR1 is SEHNR and CDR2 is FQNEAQ (reference sequence). This CDR3 is built from 15 residues.

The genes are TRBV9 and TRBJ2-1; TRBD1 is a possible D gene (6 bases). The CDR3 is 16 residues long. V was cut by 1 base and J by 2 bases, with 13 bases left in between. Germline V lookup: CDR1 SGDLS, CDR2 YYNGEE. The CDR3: CASSVRRDNTYNEQFF. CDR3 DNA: TGTGCCAGCAGCGTACGCCGGGACAATACCTACAATGAGCAGTTCTTC.

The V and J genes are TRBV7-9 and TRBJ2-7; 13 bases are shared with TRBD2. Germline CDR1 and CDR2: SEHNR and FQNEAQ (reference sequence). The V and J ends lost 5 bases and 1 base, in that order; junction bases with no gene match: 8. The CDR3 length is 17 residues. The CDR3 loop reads CASSTGLAGLGSYEQYF. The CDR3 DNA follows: TGTGCCAGCAGCACGGGACTAGCGGGATTGGGGTCCTACGAGCAGTACTTC.

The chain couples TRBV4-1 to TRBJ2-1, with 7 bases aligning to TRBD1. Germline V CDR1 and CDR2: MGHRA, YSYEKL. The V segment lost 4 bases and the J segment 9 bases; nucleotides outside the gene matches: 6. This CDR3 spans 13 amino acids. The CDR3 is CASSLKGAREQFF. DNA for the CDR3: TGCGCCAGCAGCCTGAAGGGGGCCCGTGAGCAGTTCTTC.

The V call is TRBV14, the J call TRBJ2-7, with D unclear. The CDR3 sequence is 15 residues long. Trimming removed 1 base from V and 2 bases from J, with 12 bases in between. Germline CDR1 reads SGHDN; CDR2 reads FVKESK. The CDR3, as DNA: TGTGCCAGCAGCCAAGGACATTCCCCACCCTACGAGCAGTACTTC. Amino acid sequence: CASSQGHSPPYEQYF. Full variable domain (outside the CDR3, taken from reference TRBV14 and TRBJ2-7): EAGVTQFPSHSVIEKGQTVTLRCDPISGHDNLYWYRRVMGKEIKFLLHFVKESKQDESGMPNNRFLAERTGGTYSTLKVQPAELEDSGVYFCASSQGHSPPYEQYFGPGTRLTVT.

The CDR3 region is CASSSPGDNYGYTF. The CDR3 DNA reads as TGTGCCAGCAGTTCACCAGGTGACAACTATGGCTACACCTTC. The chain carries TRBV27 and TRBJ1-2; D not certain. Deletions cut 4 bases from V and 2 bases from J, with 11 bases between. The CDR3 is made up of 14 amino acids. CDR1 and CDR2 from the germline V gene are MNHEY and SMNVEV (reference sequence).